The present entry profiles one T cell receptor (beta chain) with its context. This PCR relied on a set of 60 Vbeta primers and 13 Jbeta primers. Here immunoSEQ multiplex PCR was the method, and the copy in TCRdb shows in-frame clones only, minus some. This table holds around 100,000 clones, roughly 73% found once. Germline V gene sequence: CDR1 SGHAT, CDR2 FQNNGV. The CDR3 runs 15 residues. The V and J ends lost 5 bases and 4 bases respectively, with 17 bases between them. These data belong to a study of cytomegalovirus exposure and HLA in healthy donors. The chain links TRBV11-2 to TRBJ2-5; D remains ambiguous. The material sequenced was PBMCs. The clonotype comes from a woman in her twenties or thirties in good health and CMV-seronegative. As DNA, the CDR3 is TGTGCCAGCAGCGCCCTCCCGTCGGGTGGAGAGACCCAGTACTTC. Translating it yields CASSALPSGGETQYF.